Included here is one T cell receptor (beta chain) sequence, with context. As yet, its antigen is unknown. This specimen belongs to a study of T cells in tuberculosis. The wider study: In South Africa, adults with active tuberculosis were compared with IGRA-negative and latently infected IGRA-positive adolescents. Overall study findings and caveats: Samples were chosen by availability of cryopreserved specimens. A GMM-specific repertoire classifier reached about 85% accuracy, AUROC 0.85 to 0.95.

The time point is: new active TB diagnosis, blood taken before or within 7 days of starting treatment. Germline V gene lookup returns CDR1 SGDLS and CDR2 YYNGEE. The CDR3 is 15 residues long. Trimming took 0 bases from V and 5 from J, leaving 14 bases between them. Assay: immunoSEQ multiplex PCR; the TCRdb copy retains only in-frame clones and omits some. The sample includes 25,000 to 30,000 clones, about 90% seen only once; the top ten take around 6.5%. The TCR comes from an adult with tuberculosis. Source: PBMCs, taken at tuberculosis diagnosis. The chain employs TRBV9 and TRBJ1-1; D perhaps matches TRBD1 (5 bases). The CDR3 DNA reads TGTGCCAGCAGCGTAGACCTCGGGGGGGAAACTGAAGCTTTCTTT. Translated, it gives CASSVDLGGETEAFF.